The 11 T cell receptor beta chains below were found in one sample sequenced in a study of cytomegalovirus exposure and HLA in healthy donors listed by TCRdb under 2017. The library was produced with the immunoSEQ multiplex PCR assay. For the multiplex PCR, a mixture combining 60 forward primers for TCR Vbeta segments and 13 reverse primers for TCR Jbeta segments was used. TCRdb took over this immuneACCESS table, retaining in-frame rearrangements with V and J assigned. Such tables are incomplete; in checked studies, under half of the missing clones stem from an unresolved V gene, and the remainder is unexplained. The sample data list roughly 150,000 clones, and approximately 71% of these were observed just once. The top ten hold about 9.4% of the sample. Material for sequencing was PBMCs. These receptors came from a man aged 25 to 40 in good health and CMV-seropositive.

The V call is TRBV6-1, the J call TRBJ2-7, with TRBD1 matching 7 bases. The CDR3 consists of 13 residues. Losses at the gene ends were 7 bases for V and 3 bases for J; bases not matched to a gene: 6. In germline, CDR1 is MNHNS, CDR2 SASEGT. CDR3 sequence (DNA): TGTGCCAGCAAGATGGGACAGATCTACGAGCAGTACTTC. Amino acids: CASKMGQIYEQYF.

This chain joins TRBV30 and TRBJ2-7, with TRBD1 identical over 9 bases. Germline values: CDR1 GTSNPN, CDR2 SVGIG (reference sequence). J lost 2 bases, V lost 5 bases, and 1 base had no gene match. There are 12 residues in the CDR3. CDR3 amino acids: CAWGQGPYEQYF. The CDR3 bases are TGTGCCTGGGGACAGGGGCCCTACGAGCAGTACTTC.

The V gene is TRBV5-5, the J gene TRBJ2-7, with TRBD2 as a possible D gene (6 bases). The V end lost 0 bases, the J end lost 0 bases, and 13 bases lay between the germline ends. From germline, CDR1 is SGHKS and CDR2 YYEKEE (reference sequence). CDR3 length: 16 residues. The chain's CDR3 is CASSLAQASVSYEQYF. CDR3 sequence (DNA): TGTGCCAGCAGCTTGGCCCAGGCTAGCGTCTCCTACGAGCAGTACTTC.

The rearrangement uses TRBV5-4 and TRBJ2-5; D gene unclear. Gene TRBJ2-7 matches the end of the DNA better, so the J call may be wrong. Germline assignment: CDR1 SGHNT and CDR2 YYREEE (reference sequence). The CDR3 totals 13 residues. The CDR3 loop reads CASSLAQSYEQYF. The CDR3 DNA sequence: TGTGCCAGCAGCTTGGCACAGTCCTACGAGCAGTACTTC.

This clone was found a few times. CDR3 nucleotide sequence: TGTGCCAGCAGCTTGGCTGGCGACAGGGTAGTGCGAGGCTACACCTTC. Residues: CASSLAGDRVVRGYTF. The V call is TRBV5-6, the J call TRBJ1-2; 7 bases agree with TRBD1. This CDR3 is built from 16 residues. V dropped 0 bases and J dropped 8; count of bases not matched to a gene: 13. CDR1 and CDR2 from the germline V gene are SGHDT and YYEEEE.

The rearrangement uses TRBV5-1 and TRBJ2-7, with TRBD1 matching 9 bases. CDR1 and CDR2 from the germline V gene are SGHRS and YFSETQ. The CDR3 spans 16 residues. The trim removed 0 bases at V and 4 bases at J, leaving 8 bases unmatched. The CDR3 spells CASSLGNTGGVYEQYF. Written as DNA, the CDR3 is TGCGCCAGCAGCTTGGGGAACACAGGGGGCGTTTACGAGCAGTACTTC.

This rearrangement joins TRBV29-1 to TRBJ1-2; possibly TRBD1 for D (5 bases). Germline assignment: CDR1 SQVTM and CDR2 ANQGSEA. This CDR3 comprises 13 residues. V was cut by 1 base and J by 4 bases, with 10 bases left in between. The DNA for the CDR3 is TGCAGCGTTGAAGGGACATTCCCCTATGGCTACACCTTC. Translated, it gives CSVEGTFPYGYTF.

The chain employs TRBV30 and TRBJ1-1; D might be TRBD1 (5 bases). The germline gives CDR1 GTSNPN, CDR2 SVGIG (reference sequence). With 5 bases removed from V and 0 bases from J, the gap between germline ends came to 13 bases. The CDR3 runs 14 residues. CDR3 coding DNA: TGTGCCTGGGGGGGGGTTACAATGAACACTGAAGCTTTCTTT. As protein: CAWGGVTMNTEAFF.

The genes are TRBV30 and TRBJ2-7; a possible D gene is TRBD2 (6 bases). V dropped 0 bases and J dropped 7 bases, with 13 bases sitting between them. The CDR3 extends over 13 amino acids. Germline loops: CDR1 GTSNPN, CDR2 SVGIG (reference sequence). The chain's CDR3 is CAWSVRRREEQYF. The CDR3 nucleotides read TGTGCCTGGAGTGTACGGCGGAGGGAAGAGCAGTACTTC.

CDR3 sequence (DNA): TGTGCCAGCAGCCAAGACAGGGGTTTTTTCGCTGGGGCCAACGTCCTGACTTTC. Protein product: CASSQDRGFFAGANVLTF. The chain employs TRBV14 and TRBJ2-6, with D tentatively TRBD1 (6 bases). CDR3 size: 18 residues. CDR1 is SGHDN and CDR2 is FVKESK in the germline V gene. The V end was cut by 0 bases, the J end by 2 bases, with 14 bases between. Drawing the rest from reference TRBV14 and TRBJ2-6, the complete variable domain is EAGVTQFPSHSVIEKGQTVTLRCDPISGHDNLYWYRRVMGKEIKFLLHFVKESKQDESGMPNNRFLAERTGGTYSTLKVQPAELEDSGVYFCASSQDRGFFAGANVLTFGAGSRLTVL.

V is TRBV11-2 and J is TRBJ2-7, with a weak D call TRBD2 (6 bases). Germline loops: CDR1 SGHAT, CDR2 FQNNGV. This CDR3 region has 13 residues. V lost 3 bases and J 3 bases, leaving 9 bases between the germline ends. In nucleotides, the CDR3 is TGTGCCAGCAGCTTCGGGACTTACTACGAGCAGTACTTC. Its translation: CASSFGTYYEQYF.